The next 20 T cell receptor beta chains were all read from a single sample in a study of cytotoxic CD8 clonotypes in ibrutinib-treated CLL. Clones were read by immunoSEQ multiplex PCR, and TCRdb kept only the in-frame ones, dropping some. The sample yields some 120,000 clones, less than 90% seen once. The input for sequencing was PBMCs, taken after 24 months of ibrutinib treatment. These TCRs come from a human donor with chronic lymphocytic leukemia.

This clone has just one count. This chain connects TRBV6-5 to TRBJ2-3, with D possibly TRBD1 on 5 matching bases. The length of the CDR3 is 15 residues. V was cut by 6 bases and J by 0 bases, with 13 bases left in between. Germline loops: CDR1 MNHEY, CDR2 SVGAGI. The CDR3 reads CASRLRGDSTDTQYF. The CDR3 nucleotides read TGTGCCAGCAGATTAAGGGGTGATAGCACAGATACGCAGTATTTT.

The CDR3 DNA reads TGTGCCAGCAGCCAATACGGGACAGGGGGCGGAGGTGAAAAACTGTTTTTT. Amino acids: CASSQYGTGGGGEKLFF. The genes are TRBV4-2 and TRBJ1-4, with 12 bases matching TRBD1. Germline V lookup: CDR1 LGHNA, CDR2 YNFKEQ. CDR3 length: 17 residues. V trimming: 2 bases; J trimming: 7 bases; junction bases outside the gene matches: 8.

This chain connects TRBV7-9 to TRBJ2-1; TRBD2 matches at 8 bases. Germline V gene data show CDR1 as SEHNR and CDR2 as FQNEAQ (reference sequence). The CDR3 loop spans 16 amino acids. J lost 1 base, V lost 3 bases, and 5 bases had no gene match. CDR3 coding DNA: TGTGCCAGCAGCTTCCGGGGGGGCAGGTCCTACAATGAGCAGTTCTTC. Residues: CASSFRGGRSYNEQFF.

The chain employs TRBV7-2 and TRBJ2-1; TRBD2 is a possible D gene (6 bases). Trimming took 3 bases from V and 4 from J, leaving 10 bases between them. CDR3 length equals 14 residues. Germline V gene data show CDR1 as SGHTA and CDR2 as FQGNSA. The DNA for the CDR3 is TGTGCCAGCAGCTTCCGGGGGAGTTACAATGAGCAGTTCTTC. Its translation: CASSFRGSYNEQFF.

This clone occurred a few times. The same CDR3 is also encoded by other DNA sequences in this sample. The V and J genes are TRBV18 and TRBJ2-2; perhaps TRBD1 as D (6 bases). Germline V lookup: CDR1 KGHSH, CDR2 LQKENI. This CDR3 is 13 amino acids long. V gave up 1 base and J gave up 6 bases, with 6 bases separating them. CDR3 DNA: TGTGCCAGCTCACCACAGGGGGCCGGGGAGCTGTTTTTT. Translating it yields CASSPQGAGELFF.

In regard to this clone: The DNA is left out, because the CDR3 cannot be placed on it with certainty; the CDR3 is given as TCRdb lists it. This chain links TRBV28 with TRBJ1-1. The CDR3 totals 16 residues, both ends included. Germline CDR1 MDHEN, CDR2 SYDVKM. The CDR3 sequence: CASSLGTGSQNTEAFF.

CDR3 in DNA: TGTGCCAGCTCACTCCGTCTCTCTGGGGCCAACGTCCTGACTTTC. Translation gives CASSLRLSGANVLTF. This chain connects TRBV18 to TRBJ2-6; D gene unclear. Trimming left V 4 bases short and J 0 bases short, with 7 bases between. This CDR3 has 15 residues. In germline, CDR1 is KGHSH, CDR2 LQKENI. Full variable domain (remainder filled in from reference TRBV18 and TRBJ2-6): NAGVMQNPRHLVRRRGQEARLRCSPMKGHSHVYWYRQLPEEGLKFMVYLQKENIIDESGMPKERFSAEFPKEGPSILRIQQVVRGDSAAYFCASSLRLSGANVLTFGAGSRLTVL.

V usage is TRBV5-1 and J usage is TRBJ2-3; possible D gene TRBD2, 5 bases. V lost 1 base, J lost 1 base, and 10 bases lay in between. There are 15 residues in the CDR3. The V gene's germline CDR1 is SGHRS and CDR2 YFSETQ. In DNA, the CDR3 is TGCGCCAGCAGCTTGCCAGGCGGGCGCACAGATACGCAGTATTTT. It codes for CASSLPGGRTDTQYF.

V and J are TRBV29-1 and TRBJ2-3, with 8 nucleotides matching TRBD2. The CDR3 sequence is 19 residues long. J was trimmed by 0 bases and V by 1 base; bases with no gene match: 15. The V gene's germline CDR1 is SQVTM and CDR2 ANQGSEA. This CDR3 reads CSVEVPSGGLTTSTDTQYF. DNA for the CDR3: TGCAGCGTTGAAGTGCCCAGCGGGGGACTCACCACTAGCACAGATACGCAGTATTTT.

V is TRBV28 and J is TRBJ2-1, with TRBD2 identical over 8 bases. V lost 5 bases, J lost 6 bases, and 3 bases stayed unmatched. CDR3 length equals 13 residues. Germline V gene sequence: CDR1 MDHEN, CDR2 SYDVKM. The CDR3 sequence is CASSTSGFNEQFF. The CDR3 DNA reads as TGTGCCAGCAGTACTAGCGGATTCAATGAGCAGTTCTTC.

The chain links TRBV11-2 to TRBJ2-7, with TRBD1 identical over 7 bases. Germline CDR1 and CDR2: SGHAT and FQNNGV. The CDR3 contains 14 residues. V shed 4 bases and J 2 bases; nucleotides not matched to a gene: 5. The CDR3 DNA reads TGTGCCAGCAGCTCCTACACAGGGGCCTACGAGCAGTACTTC. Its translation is CASSSYTGAYEQYF. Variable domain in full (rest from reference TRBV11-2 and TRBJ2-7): EAGVAQSPRYKIIEKRQSVAFWCNPISGHATLYWYQQILGQGPKLLIQFQNNGVVDDSQLPKDRFSAERLKGVDSTLKIQPAKLEDSAVYLCASSSYTGAYEQYFGPGTRLTVT.

In DNA, the CDR3 is TGTGCCAGAAGCCCGGCCGGACTAGCGGGAATTCGGGCCAAAAACATTCAGTACTTC. Amino acids: CARSPAGLAGIRAKNIQYF. The chain uses TRBV5-3 and TRBJ2-4; TRBD2 matches 12 bases. TRBV5-3 is marked as an open reading frame, function uncertain. V lost 4 bases to trimming and J lost 1 base; unmatched junction nucleotides: 12. The CDR3 sequence is 19 residues long.

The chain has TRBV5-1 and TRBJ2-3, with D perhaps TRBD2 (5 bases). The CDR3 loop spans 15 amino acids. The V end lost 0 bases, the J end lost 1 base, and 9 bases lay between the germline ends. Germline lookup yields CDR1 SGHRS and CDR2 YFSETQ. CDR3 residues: CASSLERGGTDTQYF. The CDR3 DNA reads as TGCGCCAGCAGCTTGGAACGGGGTGGCACAGATACGCAGTATTTT.

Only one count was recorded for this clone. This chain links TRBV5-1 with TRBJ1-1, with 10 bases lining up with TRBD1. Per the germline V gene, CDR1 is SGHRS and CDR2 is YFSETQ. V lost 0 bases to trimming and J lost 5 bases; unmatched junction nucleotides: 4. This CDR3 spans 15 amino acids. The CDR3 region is CASSLEGQGLTEAFF. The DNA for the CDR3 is TGCGCCAGCAGCTTGGAGGGACAGGGGTTGACTGAAGCTTTCTTT.

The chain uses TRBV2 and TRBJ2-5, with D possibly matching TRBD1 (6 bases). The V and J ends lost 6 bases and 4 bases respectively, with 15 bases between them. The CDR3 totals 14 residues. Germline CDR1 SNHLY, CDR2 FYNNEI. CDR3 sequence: CASRELGALETQYF. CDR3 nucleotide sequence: TGTGCCAGCAGGGAACTGGGGGCGCTAGAGACCCAGTACTTC.

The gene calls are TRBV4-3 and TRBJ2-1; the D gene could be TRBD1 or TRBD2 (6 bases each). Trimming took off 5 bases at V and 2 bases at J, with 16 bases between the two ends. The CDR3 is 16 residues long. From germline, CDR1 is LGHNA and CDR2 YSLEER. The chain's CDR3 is CASSKNPRGAYNEQFF. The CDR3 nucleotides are TGCGCCAGCAGCAAAAATCCAAGGGGGGCCTACAATGAGCAGTTCTTC.

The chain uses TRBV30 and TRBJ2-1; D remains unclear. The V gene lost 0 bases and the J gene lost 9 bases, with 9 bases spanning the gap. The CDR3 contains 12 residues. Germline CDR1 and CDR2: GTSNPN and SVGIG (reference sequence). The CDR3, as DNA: TGTGCCTGGAGTGTACTGGGCGGTGAGCAGTTCTTC. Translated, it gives CAWSVLGGEQFF.

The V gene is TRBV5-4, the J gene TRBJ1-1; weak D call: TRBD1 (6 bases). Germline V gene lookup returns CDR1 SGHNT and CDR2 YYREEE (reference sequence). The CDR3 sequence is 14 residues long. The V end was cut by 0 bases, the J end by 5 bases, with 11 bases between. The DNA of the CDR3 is TGTGCCAGCAGCTTGGATAGGGGGGATACTGAAGCTTTCTTT. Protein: CASSLDRGDTEAFF.

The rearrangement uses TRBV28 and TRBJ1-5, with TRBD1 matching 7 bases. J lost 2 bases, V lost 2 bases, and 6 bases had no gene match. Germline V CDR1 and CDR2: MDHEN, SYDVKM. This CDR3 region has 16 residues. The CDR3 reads CASSLQGQFGNQPQHF. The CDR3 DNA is TGTGCCAGCAGTTTACAGGGACAGTTTGGCAATCAGCCCCAGCATTTT.

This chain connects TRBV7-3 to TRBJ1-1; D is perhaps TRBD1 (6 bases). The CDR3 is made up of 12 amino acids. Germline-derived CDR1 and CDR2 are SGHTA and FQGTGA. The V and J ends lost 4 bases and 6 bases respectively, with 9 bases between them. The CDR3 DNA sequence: TGTGCCAGCAGCTACGGACAGTCTGAAGCTTTCTTT. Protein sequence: CASSYGQSEAFF.